The 9 T cell receptor beta chains below were found in one sample sequenced in a study of T cell clonality in common variable immunodeficiency. TCRdb keeps only in-frame clones here, not all; method: immunoSEQ multiplex PCR. The sample presents 50,000 to 60,000 clones, none singletons. Sequenced input: peripheral blood mononuclear cells. These receptors all come from a person aged 18-70 years in good health.

This clone has a count of ten or more. The CDR3 protein is CASSLDWTSGTEQYF. The CDR3 bases that were read are TGTGCCAGCAGCTTAGATTGGACTAGCGGGACCGAG. This chain joins TRBV7-9 and TRBJ2-7, with 12 bases that match TRBD2. The sequence runs out 3 residues before the end of the CDR3; the remainder is reconstructed from the germline J gene. From germline, CDR1 is SEHNR and CDR2 FQNEAQ (reference sequence). The CDR3 covers 15 residues. V shed 1 base and J 6 bases; nucleotides not matched to a gene: 4.

Many counts were recorded for this clone. The read comes to an end 3 residues before the CDR3 does, leaving the germline J gene to fill in the end. V and J are TRBV5-1 and TRBJ1-4; TRBD1 might be the D (5 bases). Germline CDR1 is SGHRS and CDR2 is YFSETQ. CDR3 length: 12 amino acids. With 4 bases removed from V and 10 bases from J, the gap between germline ends came to 11 bases. CDR3 bases read: TGCGCCAGCAGCCTCCGGGGGGTAAAA. Amino acids: CASSLRGVK. The whole CDR3 protein is CASSLRGVKLFF.

This clone has a count of ten or more. The read falls 3 residues short of the CDR3 end, and the missing part is taken from the germline J gene. This sequence joins TRBV11-2 and TRBJ2-2; either TRBD1 or TRBD2 may fit D (6 bases each). Germline V lookup: CDR1 SGHAT, CDR2 FQNNGV. The CDR3 is made up of 15 amino acids. V was trimmed by 3 bases and J by 5 bases, leaving 13 bases between them. CDR3 DNA, as far as it was read: TGTGCCAGCAGCTTGGGGCAGGGGAGGACCGGGGAG. It specifies CASSLGQGRTGE. The CDR3 in its entirety is CASSLGQGRTGELFF.

This clone was counted at least ten times. One end of the junction is discordant with germline, which a read error may explain. The CDR3 end lies 3 residues beyond the end of the read and is filled in from the germline J gene. V gene TRBV19 combines with J gene TRBJ1-6; 7 bases match TRBD1. CDR1 and CDR2 from the germline V gene are LNHDA and SQIVND (reference sequence). There are 15 residues in the CDR3. CDR3 DNA, as far as it was read: TGTGCCATTAGTGAGGGTTTGGGACAGACTTCACCC. Protein sequence: CAISEGLGQTSP. In full, the CDR3 reads CAISEGLGQTSPLHF.

Concerning this clone: With the read ending 3 residues before the CDR3 end, the germline J gene is used to fill in that end. The chain is built from TRBV5-1 and TRBJ1-1; maybe TRBD1 (6 bases). Germline assignment: CDR1 SGHRS and CDR2 YFSETQ. V was pared by 6 bases and J by 1 base, with 16 bases between. The CDR3 sequence is 15 residues long. The part of the CDR3 DNA that was read is TGCGCCAGCACCTTTGGGACAATAACGAACACTGAA. Amino acids: CASTFGTITNTE. The full CDR3 is CASTFGTITNTEAFF.

This clone was picked up many times. The read terminates 3 residues ahead of where the CDR3 ends, so the germline J gene completes it. The V call is TRBV19, the J call TRBJ1-6; 9 bases are shared with TRBD1. This CDR3 region has 15 residues. The germline V gene has CDR1 LNHDA and CDR2 SQIVND (reference sequence). V shed 5 bases and J 8 bases; nucleotides not matched to a gene: 7. CDR3 region: CASSPRDRAHSPLHF. CDR3 DNA, as far as it was read: TGTGCCAGTAGTCCCCGGGACAGGGCGCATTCACCC.

Many counts were recorded for this clone. The read terminates 3 residues ahead of where the CDR3 ends, so the germline J gene completes it. This chain joins TRBV6-1 and TRBJ2-2; D uncertain. V lost 5 bases and J lost 7, with 8 bases in between. The CDR3 covers 12 residues. Germline assignment: CDR1 MNHNS and CDR2 SASEGT. CDR3 bases read: TGTGCCAGCAGTCAAGGTAGCGGGGAG. It is translated as CASSQGSGE. The entire CDR3 is CASSQGSGELFF.

This clone was seen repeatedly, ten times or more. The read terminates 3 residues before the CDR3 end, so the remaining end is supplied by the germline J gene. This chain connects TRBV30 to TRBJ2-5, with a weak D call TRBD1 (6 bases). Germline CDR1 and CDR2: GTSNPN and SVGIG (reference sequence). Trimming took 1 base from V and 1 from J, leaving 10 bases between them. The CDR3 consists of 14 residues. CDR3 in amino acids: CAWSEQGGQETQYF. The part of the CDR3 DNA that was read is TGTGCCTGGAGTGAACAGGGTGGCCAAGAGACC. Drawing the rest from reference TRBV30 and TRBJ2-5, the complete variable domain is SQTIHQWPATLVQPVGSPLSLECTVEGTSNPNLYWYRQAAGRGLQLLFYSVGIGQISSEVPQNLSASRPQDRQFILSSKKLLLSDSGFYLCAWSEQGGQETQYFGPGTRLLVL.

This clone was counted many times. Coverage ceases 3 residues before the CDR3 finishes, and the germline J gene fills in the end. The V gene is TRBV7-6, the J gene TRBJ1-2, with 8 bases aligning to TRBD1. The CDR3 extends over 14 amino acids. The V segment lost 2 bases and the J segment 4 bases; nucleotides outside the gene matches: 3. Germline lookup yields CDR1 SGHVS and CDR2 FNYEAQ. CDR3 loop: CASSLQGALYGYTF. The sequenced part of the CDR3 DNA is TGTGCCAGCAGCTTACAGGGGGCCCTCTATGGC. Full variable domain (missing parts from reference TRBV7-6 and TRBJ1-2): GAGVSQSPRYKVTKRGQDVALRCDPISGHVSLYWYRQALGQGPEFLTYFNYEAQQDKSGLPNDRFSAERPEGSISTLTIQRTEQRDSAMYRCASSLQGALYGYTFGSGTRLTVV.